This TCR beta chain is from a study of patients and donors after allogeneic stem cell transplantation. Using its own MiXCR run on the RT-PCR reads, TCRdb lists one record per CDR3 protein. This sample has approximately 160,000 distinct CDR3 sequences, with around 28% found just once. CDR1 and CDR2 from the germline V gene are LGHNA and YSLEER. V was cut by 0 bases and J by 2 bases, with 20 bases left in between. The CDR3 extends over 19 amino acids. This clonotype was found a few times. The TCR was taken from a human donor who was either an allogeneic HSCT recipient or a stem cell or donor lymphocyte infusion donor (not recorded which). It is not recorded whose cells these are; they may come from a transplant donor. V is TRBV4-3 and J is TRBJ2-1; tentatively, D is TRBD1 or TRBD2 (6 bases each). The source material was blood, either unsorted or a sorted T cell fraction (not recorded which). CDR3 DNA: TGCGCCAGCAGCCAAGACACCCCCTGGGGGGCGATGACCTACAATGAGCAGTTCTTC. As protein: CASSQDTPWGAMTYNEQFF.